This T cell receptor (beta chain) emerged from a study of blood T cell repertoires in COVID-19. This CDR3 is built from 15 residues. Looked up from germline, CDR1 is LGHDT and CDR2 is YNNKEL (reference sequence). Trimming left V 4 bases short and J 6 bases short, with 19 bases between. Using immunoSEQ multiplex PCR, the repertoire was profiled, and TCRdb retains in-frame clones only, with some absent. The repertoire holds about 51,000 clones, with 70% to 90% as singletons. The sample taken for sequencing was peripheral blood. The source is a man aged 80 or over with active COVID-19. The rearrangement uses TRBV3-1 (or the pseudogene TRBV3-2) and TRBJ2-7; D ambiguous. The CDR3 loop reads CASSPSYPKTGEQYF. The CDR3 DNA reads as TGTGCCAGCAGCCCCTCCTATCCCAAAACTGGCGAGCAGTACTTC.